This TCR beta chain was identified during a study of early T cells in non-severe SARS-CoV-2 infection. Study context: Sequencing of bulk RNA from unsorted whole blood was done, without chain pairing.

Individual cDNA molecules each received unique molecular identifiers attached to them. TCRdb reanalysed the 5' RACE reads using MiXCR and keeps one entry per CDR3 protein. The repertoire holds fewer than 100,000 distinct CDR3 sequences, roughly 16% seen once, with about 3% in the top ten. General study points: Matching against VDJdb likely underestimated virus-specific expansions, favoring anti-spike CD8.

This clonotype was picked up a small number of times. Its antigen remains unknown. The source of this sequence is an adult who was a healthcare worker with PCR-confirmed SARS-CoV-2 infection or an uninfected control (not recorded which). The sample taken for sequencing was whole blood.

The CDR3 nucleotides read TGTGCCAGCAGTCCAAGGATAAACACCGGGGAGCTGTTTTTT. Amino acids: CASSPRINTGELFF. This rearrangement joins TRBV27 to TRBJ2-2, with D uncertain. V dropped 5 bases and J dropped 2 bases, with 9 bases sitting between them. This CDR3 comprises 14 residues. Per the germline V gene, CDR1 is MNHEY and CDR2 is SMNVEV (reference sequence).